The source of this TCR beta chain is a study of T-cell memory formation after mild COVID-19. With 5 bases clipped from V and 5 bases from J, the junction kept 7 bases outside the gene matches. The CDR3 consists of 14 residues. In germline, CDR1 is SGHTA, CDR2 FQGNSA. TCRdb ran MiXCR on the 5' RACE reads and lists one entry per CDR3 protein. In the table there are some 160,000 distinct CDR3 sequences, roughly 31% of which are singletons. The chain employs TRBV7-2 and TRBJ2-7; 9 nucleotides align to TRBD1. The receptor comes from an adult woman who had mild COVID-19 (a few samples of this study predate the infection). Cell type and time point are not known. Sequencing was performed on PBMCs or a T cell subset sorted from them (not recorded which). This CDR3 is CASSRDRASDEQYF. CDR3 DNA: TGTGCCAGCAGCCGGGACAGGGCGTCCGACGAGCAGTACTTC.